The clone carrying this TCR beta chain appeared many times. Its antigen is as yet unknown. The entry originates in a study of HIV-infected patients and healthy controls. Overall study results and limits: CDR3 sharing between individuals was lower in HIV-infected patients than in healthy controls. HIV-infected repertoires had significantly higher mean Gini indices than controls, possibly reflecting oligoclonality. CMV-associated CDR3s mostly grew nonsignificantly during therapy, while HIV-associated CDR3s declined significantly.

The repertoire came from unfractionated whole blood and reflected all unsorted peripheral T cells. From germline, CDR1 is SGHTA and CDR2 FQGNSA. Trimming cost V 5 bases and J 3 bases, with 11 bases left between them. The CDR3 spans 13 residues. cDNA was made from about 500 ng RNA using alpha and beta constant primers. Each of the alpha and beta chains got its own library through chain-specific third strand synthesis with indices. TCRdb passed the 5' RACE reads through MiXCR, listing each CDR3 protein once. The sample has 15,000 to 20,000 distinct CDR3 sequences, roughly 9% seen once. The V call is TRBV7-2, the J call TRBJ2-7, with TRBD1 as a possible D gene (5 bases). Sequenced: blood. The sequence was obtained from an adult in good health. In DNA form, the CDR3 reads TGTGCCAGCAGCCTCGACAGCCTCTACGAGCAGTACTTC. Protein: CASSLDSLYEQYF.